This T cell receptor beta chain was observed in a study of cytomegalovirus exposure and HLA in healthy donors. Within the sample, this clone is medium-sized. From germline, CDR1 is MDHEN and CDR2 SYDVKM. V lost 2 bases to trimming and J lost 4 bases, with 13 bases between them. This CDR3 has 15 residues. PCR primers comprised 60 Vbeta and 13 Jbeta primers. Assay: immunoSEQ multiplex PCR; the TCRdb copy retains only in-frame clones and omits some. The sample contains some 120,000 clones, 80% of which appear only once. This chain uses TRBV28 with TRBJ2-3, with D perhaps matching TRBD2 (7 bases). The sequence was collected from a male donor in good health and CMV-seronegative. The sample was PBMCs. CDR3 sequence reads: CASSLGGGTSDTQYF. CDR3 bases: TGTGCCAGCAGTTTAGGGGGGGGGACATCAGATACGCAGTATTTT.